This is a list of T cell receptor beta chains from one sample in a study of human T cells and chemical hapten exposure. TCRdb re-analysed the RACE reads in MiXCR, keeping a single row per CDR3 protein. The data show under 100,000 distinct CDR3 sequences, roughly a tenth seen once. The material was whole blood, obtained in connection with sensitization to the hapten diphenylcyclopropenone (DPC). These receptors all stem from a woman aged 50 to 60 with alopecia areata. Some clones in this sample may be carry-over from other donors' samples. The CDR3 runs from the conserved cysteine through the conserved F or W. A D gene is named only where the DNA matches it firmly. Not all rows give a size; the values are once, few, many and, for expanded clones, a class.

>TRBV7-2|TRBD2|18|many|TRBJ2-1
CASSRTSGSTVSYNEQFF
TGTGCCAGCAGCCGGACTAGCGGGAGTACCGTGTCCTACAATGAGCAGTTCTTC
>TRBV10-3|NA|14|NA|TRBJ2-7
CAISYGTGSYEQYF
TGTGCCATCAGTTACGGGACGGGCTCCTACGAGCAGTACTTC
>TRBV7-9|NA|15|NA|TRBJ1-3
CASSLLAGSGNTIYF
TGTGCCAGCAGCTTATTAGCAGGCTCTGGAAACACCATATATTTT
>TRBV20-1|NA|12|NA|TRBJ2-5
CSARADQETQYF
TGCAGTGCTAGAGCGGATCAAGAGACCCAGTACTTC
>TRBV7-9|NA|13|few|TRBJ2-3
CASSLATVDTQYF
TGTGCCAGCAGCTTAGCCACAGTCGATACGCAGTATTTT
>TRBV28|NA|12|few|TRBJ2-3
CASQTSTDTQYF
TGTGCCAGCCAGACGAGCACAGATACGCAGTATTTT
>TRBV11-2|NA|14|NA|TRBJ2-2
CASSSLSGPGELFF
TGTGCCAGCAGCTCCCTCTCAGGGCCCGGGGAGCTGTTTTTT
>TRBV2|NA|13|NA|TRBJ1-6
CASNLRGGSPLHF
TGTGCCAGCAATCTACGGGGGGGCTCACCCCTCCACTTT
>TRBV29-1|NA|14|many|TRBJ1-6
CSVITGPHNSPLHF
TGCAGCGTCATTACGGGACCGCATAATTCACCCCTCCACTTT
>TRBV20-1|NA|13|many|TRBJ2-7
CSASTGGHYEQYF
TGCAGTGCTAGCACGGGGGGCCACTACGAGCAGTACTTC
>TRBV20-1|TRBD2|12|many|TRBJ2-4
CSGGLDKNIQYF
TGCAGTGGCGGACTAGATAAAAACATTCAGTACTTC
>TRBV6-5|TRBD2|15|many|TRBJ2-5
CASSYSPSGVETQYF
TGTGCCAGCAGTTACTCCCCTAGCGGGGTAGAGACCCAGTACTTC
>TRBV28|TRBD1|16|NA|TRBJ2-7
CASNTRWRQGIYEQYF
TGTGCCAGCAACACCCGATGGAGACAGGGGATCTACGAGCAGTACTTC
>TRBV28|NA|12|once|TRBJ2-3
CASSLLSDTQYF
TGTGCCAGCAGTTTACTGTCAGATACGCAGTATTTT
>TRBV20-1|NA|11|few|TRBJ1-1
CSARDDMEAFF
TGCAGTGCTAGAGACGACATGGAAGCTTTCTTT
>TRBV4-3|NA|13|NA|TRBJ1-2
CASSQAGLGGYTF
TGCGCCAGCAGCCAGGCAGGGTTGGGCGGCTACACCTTC
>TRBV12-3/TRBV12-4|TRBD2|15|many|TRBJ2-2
CASRELAGDTGELFF
TGTGCCAGCAGGGAACTAGCGGGAGACACCGGGGAGCTGTTTTTT
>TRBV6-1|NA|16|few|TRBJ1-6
CASRKRDAKSNSPLHF
TGTGCCAGCAGAAAGAGGGACGCAAAAAGTAATTCACCCCTCCACTTT
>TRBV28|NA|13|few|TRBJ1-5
CASTRDSNQPQHF
TGTGCCAGCACCAGGGATAGCAATCAGCCCCAGCATTTT
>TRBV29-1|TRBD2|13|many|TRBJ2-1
CSVETSGSNEQFF
TGCAGCGTTGAGACTAGCGGGAGCAATGAGCAGTTCTTC